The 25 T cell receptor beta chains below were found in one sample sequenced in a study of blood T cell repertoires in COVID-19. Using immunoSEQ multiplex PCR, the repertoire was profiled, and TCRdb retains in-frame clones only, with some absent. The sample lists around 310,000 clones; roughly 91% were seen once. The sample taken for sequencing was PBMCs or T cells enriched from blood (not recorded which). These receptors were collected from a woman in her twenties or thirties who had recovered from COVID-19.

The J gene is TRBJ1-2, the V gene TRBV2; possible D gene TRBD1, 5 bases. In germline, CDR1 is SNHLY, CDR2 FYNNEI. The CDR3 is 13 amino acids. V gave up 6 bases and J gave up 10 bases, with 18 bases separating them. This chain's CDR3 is CASSQQARMDYTF. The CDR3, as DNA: TGTGCCAGCAGCCAACAGGCCCGGATGGACTACACCTTC.

The CDR3 DNA reads TGTGCCACCACCCACCGGGAGGGCAATCAGCCCCAGCATTTT. It is translated as CATTHREGNQPQHF. The V call is TRBV10-3, the J call TRBJ1-5; no clear D gene. Germline V gives CDR1 ENHRY, CDR2 SYGVKD. This CDR3 region has 14 residues. V shed 10 bases and J shed 2 bases, with 15 bases lying between them.

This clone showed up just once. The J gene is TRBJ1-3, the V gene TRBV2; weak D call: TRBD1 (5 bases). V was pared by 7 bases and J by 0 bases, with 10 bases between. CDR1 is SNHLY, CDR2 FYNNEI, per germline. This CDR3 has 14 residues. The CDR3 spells CASTKTDSGNTIYF. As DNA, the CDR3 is TGTGCCAGCACCAAGACAGACTCTGGAAACACCATATATTTT.

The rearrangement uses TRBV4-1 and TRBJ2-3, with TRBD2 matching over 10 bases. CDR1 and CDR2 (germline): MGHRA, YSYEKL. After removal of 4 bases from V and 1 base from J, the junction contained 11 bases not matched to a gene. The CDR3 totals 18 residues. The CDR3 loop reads CASSPAAGGMIGTDTQYF. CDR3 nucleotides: TGCGCCAGCAGCCCCGCAGCGGGAGGGATGATCGGCACAGATACGCAGTATTTT.

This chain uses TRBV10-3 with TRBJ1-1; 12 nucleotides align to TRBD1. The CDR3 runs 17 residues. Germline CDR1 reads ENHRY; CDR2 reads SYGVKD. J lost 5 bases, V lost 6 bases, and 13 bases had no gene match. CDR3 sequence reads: CAISRSGTGGLGTEAFF. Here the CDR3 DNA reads TGTGCCATCAGCCGATCCGGGACAGGGGGCTTGGGAACTGAAGCTTTCTTT.

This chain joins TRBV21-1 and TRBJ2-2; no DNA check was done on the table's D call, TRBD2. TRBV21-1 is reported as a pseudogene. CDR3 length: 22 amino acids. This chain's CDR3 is CASSNYEIELAFLEGGYGELFF. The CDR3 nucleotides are TGTGCCAGCAGCAATTACGAGATTGAACTAGCTTTTCTTGAGGGAGGATATGGGGAGCTGTTTTTT.

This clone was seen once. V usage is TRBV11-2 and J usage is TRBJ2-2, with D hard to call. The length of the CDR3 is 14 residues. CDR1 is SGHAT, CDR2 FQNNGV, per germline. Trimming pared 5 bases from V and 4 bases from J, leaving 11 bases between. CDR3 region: CASSPSLITGELFF. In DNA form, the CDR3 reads TGTGCCAGCAGCCCCTCACTGATCACCGGGGAGCTGTTTTTT.

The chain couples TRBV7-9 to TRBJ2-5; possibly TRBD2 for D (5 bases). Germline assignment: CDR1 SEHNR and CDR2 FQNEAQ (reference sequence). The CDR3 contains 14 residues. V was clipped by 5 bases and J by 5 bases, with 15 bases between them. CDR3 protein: CASSAGVVRETQYF. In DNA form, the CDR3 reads TGTGCCAGCAGCGCCGGGGTCGTCCGCGAGACCCAGTACTTC.

The CDR3 nucleotides read TGCGCCAGCAGCTTGGCCCCAGGGGGCAGCACAGATACGCAGTATTTT. Its protein is CASSLAPGGSTDTQYF. V and J are TRBV5-1 and TRBJ2-3; 8 bases fit TRBD1. From germline, CDR1 is SGHRS and CDR2 YFSETQ. With V trimmed by 0 bases and J by 0 bases, 3 bases remained unmatched. This CDR3 has 16 residues.

CDR3 sequence reads: CASSYSGQPPNEKLFF. The CDR3 bases are TGTGCCAGCAGTTACTCGGGACAGCCCCCTAATGAAAAACTGTTTTTT. The chain recombines TRBV6-5 with TRBJ1-4; 7 nucleotides align to TRBD1. The germline gives CDR1 MNHEY, CDR2 SVGAGI. The junction had 4 bases not matched to a gene; V was cut back by 0 bases and J by 3 bases. This CDR3 comprises 16 residues.

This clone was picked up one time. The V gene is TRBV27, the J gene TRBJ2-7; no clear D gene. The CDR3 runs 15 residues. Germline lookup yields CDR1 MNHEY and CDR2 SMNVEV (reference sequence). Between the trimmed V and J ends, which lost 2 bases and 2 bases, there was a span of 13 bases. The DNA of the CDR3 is TGTGCCAGCAGTTTAGGGCAGGCGCCCGCCTACGAGCAGTACTTC. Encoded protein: CASSLGQAPAYEQYF.

The CDR3 DNA is TGCGCCAGCAGTGAGCTAGCGGACTACAATGAGCAGTTCTTC. Amino acid sequence: CASSELADYNEQFF. The chain uses TRBV5-1 and TRBJ2-1; TRBD2 aligns across 7 bases. The CDR3 contains 14 residues. V lost 5 bases to trimming and J lost 3 bases; unmatched junction nucleotides: 5. Germline V gene sequence: CDR1 SGHRS, CDR2 YFSETQ.

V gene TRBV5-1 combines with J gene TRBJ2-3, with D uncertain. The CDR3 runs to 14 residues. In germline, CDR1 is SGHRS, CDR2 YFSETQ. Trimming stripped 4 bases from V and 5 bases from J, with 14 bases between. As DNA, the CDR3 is TGCGCCAGCAGCCAGGAAGATACCGGAGATACGCAGTATTTT. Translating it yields CASSQEDTGDTQYF.

The CDR3 DNA sequence: TGTGCCAGCAGCCAAGGACGGCGGTCTAGCACAGATACGCAGTATTTT. This codes for CASSQGRRSSTDTQYF. V is TRBV4-2 and J is TRBJ2-3; D ambiguous. The CDR3 loop spans 16 amino acids. Germline CDR1 LGHNA, CDR2 YNFKEQ. V shed 1 base and J shed 0 bases, with 11 bases lying between them.

The CDR3 DNA reads as TGTGCCAGCAGCCCCGGGCGGAGGATTTACTACGAGCAGTACTTC. Encoded protein: CASSPGRRIYYEQYF. V usage is TRBV28 and J usage is TRBJ2-7, with D tentatively TRBD2 (5 bases). The CDR3 is made up of 15 amino acids. The ends were cut back, 6 bases at V and 3 bases at J, with 18 bases in the middle. Germline CDR1 MDHEN, CDR2 SYDVKM.

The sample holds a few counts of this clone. CDR3 nucleotides: TGTGCCAGTGGACAGGGGGCTGGGGGCTACACCTTC. Its translation: CASGQGAGGYTF. The V and J genes are TRBV28 and TRBJ1-2; 11 nucleotides agree with TRBD1. The CDR3 is 12 residues long. V shed 9 bases and J 8 bases; nucleotides not matched to a gene: 5. Germline CDR1 MDHEN, CDR2 SYDVKM.

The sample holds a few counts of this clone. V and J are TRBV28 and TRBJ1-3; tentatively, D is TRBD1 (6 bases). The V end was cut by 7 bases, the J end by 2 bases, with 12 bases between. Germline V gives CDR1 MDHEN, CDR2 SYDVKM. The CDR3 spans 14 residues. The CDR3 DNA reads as TGTGCCAGCAATCTCCAGGGGACTGGAAACACCATATATTTT. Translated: CASNLQGTGNTIYF.

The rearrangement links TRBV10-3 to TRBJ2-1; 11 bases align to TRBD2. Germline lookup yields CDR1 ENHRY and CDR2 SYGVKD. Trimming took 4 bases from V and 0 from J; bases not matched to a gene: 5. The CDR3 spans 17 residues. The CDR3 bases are TGTGCCATCAGTGGACCCGGGACTAGCGGCTCCTACAATGAGCAGTTCTTC. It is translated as CAISGPGTSGSYNEQFF.

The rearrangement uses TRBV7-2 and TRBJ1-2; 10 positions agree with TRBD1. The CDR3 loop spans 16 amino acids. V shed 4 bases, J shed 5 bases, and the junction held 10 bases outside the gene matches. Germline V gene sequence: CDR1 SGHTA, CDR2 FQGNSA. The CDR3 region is CASSSGAGTGAYGYTF. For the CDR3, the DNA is TGTGCCAGCAGCTCCGGCGCGGGGACAGGGGCATATGGCTACACCTTC.

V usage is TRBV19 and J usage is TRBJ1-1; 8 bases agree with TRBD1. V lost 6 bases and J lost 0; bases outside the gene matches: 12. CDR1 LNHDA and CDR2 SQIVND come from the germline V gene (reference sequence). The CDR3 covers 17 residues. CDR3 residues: CASRWGYRGGLNTEAFF. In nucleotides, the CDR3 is TGTGCCAGTAGATGGGGATACAGGGGGGGACTGAACACTGAAGCTTTCTTT.

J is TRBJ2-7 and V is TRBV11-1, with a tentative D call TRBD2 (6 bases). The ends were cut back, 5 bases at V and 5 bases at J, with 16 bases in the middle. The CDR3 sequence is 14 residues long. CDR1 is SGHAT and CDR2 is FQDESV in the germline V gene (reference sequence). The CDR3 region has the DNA TGTGCCAGCAGCCGAATAGAGGGCGGGAACGAGCAGTACTTC. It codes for CASSRIEGGNEQYF.

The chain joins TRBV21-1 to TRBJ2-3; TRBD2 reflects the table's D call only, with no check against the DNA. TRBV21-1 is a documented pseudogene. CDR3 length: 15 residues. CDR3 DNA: TGTGCCAGCCCCGCTAGGACTAGCGGCTCGGATACGCAGTATTTT. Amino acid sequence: CASPARTSGSDTQYF.

In DNA, the CDR3 is TGTGCCAGCAGCTCCGCACAGCACTTAAAACTGTTTTTT. This sequence encodes CASSSAQHLKLFF. The chain employs TRBV7-9 and TRBJ1-4; no firm D call. Germline values: CDR1 SEHNR, CDR2 FQNEAQ (reference sequence). V was trimmed by 4 bases and J by 10 bases, leaving 13 bases between them. The CDR3 runs 13 residues.

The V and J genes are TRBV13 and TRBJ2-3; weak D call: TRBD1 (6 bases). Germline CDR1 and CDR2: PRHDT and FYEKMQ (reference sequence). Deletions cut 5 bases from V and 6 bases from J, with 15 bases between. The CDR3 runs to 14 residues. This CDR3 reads CASSLAGQGDTQYF. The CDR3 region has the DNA TGTGCCAGCAGCCTAGCTGGTCAGGGGGATACGCAGTATTTT.

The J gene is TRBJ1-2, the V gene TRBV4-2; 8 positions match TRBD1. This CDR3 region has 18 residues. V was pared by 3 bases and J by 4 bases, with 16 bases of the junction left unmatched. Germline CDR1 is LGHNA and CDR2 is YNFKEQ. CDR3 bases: TGTGCCAGCAGCCACACACCCGGGACAGGCCCATCGAGCTATGGCTACACCTTC. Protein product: CASSHTPGTGPSSYGYTF.